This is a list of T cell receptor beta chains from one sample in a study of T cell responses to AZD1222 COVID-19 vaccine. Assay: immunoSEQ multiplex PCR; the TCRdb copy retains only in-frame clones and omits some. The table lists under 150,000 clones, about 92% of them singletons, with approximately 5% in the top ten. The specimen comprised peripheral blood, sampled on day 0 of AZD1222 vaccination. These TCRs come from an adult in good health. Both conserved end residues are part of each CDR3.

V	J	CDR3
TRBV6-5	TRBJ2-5	CASSYSNGGETQYF
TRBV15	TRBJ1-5	CATSRDFQGAQHF
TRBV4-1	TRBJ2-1	CASSQDVSGGLVNEQFF
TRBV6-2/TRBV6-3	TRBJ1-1	CASSSGQGAEAFF
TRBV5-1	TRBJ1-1	CASSGSLGTEAFF
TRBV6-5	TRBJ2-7	CASQGSYEQYF
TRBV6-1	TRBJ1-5	CASSEYQPQHF
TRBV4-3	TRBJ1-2	CASSQDRRQGVWGYTF
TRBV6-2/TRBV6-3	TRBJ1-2	CASSYPGTGNYGYTF
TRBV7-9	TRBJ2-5	CASTGLGKETQYF
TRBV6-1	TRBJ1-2	CASSEAFGYTF
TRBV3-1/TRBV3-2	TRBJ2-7	CASSQGVGEQYF